Here is one T cell receptor beta chain with its context. CDR1 is SQVTM, CDR2 ANQGSEA, per germline. The CDR3 runs 14 residues. V lost 7 bases to trimming and J lost 4 bases; unmatched junction nucleotides: 10. This record belongs to a study of blood T cell repertoires in COVID-19. Looking at the study overall: T cells, B-cell-depleted T cells, or PBMCs provided the cDNA or gDNA that served as material.

Per the original methods: Amplification with reference gene primers provided the estimates of nucleated cell counts. Sequencing used immunoSEQ multiplex PCR; TCRdb keeps in-frame clones, though not all of them. Clone size and V and J calls were adopted from that table, with D and trimming inferred from the DNA. The sample records about 140,000 clones, about 90% being singletons. The sequence was obtained from a man aged 55 to 70 with active or convalescent COVID-19. The sequenced material came from peripheral blood. J is TRBJ2-3 and V is TRBV29-1; 8 bases are a match to TRBD1. The CDR3 DNA follows: TGCAGCGCTCGACAGGGGAGTGGAGCAGATACGCAGTATTTT. Residues: CSARQGSGADTQYF.